The present T cell receptor beta chain was sequenced within a study of blood T cell repertoires in COVID-19. Seattle cases were enrolled at active infection and followed longitudinally. Per the original data handling: Researchers report that nucleated cell counts were estimated from reference gene primer amplification. TCRdb's table, derived via immunoSEQ multiplex PCR, lists solely in-frame clones and lacks some. V and J calls and clone size are those listed in that table; D and trimming were worked out from the DNA. The data contain tens of thousands of clones, roughly 80% of them seen just once; the ten biggest clones take up approximately 3.4%. Germline CDR1 is MNHEY and CDR2 is SVGAGI. V was trimmed by 8 bases and J by 4 bases, leaving 17 bases between them. The CDR3 is 14 residues long.

V and J are TRBV6-5 and TRBJ1-2, with a weak D call TRBD1 (5 bases). Input material: peripheral blood. The sequence was collected from a man between 70 and 80 years old with COVID-19, enrolled during active disease. The CDR3 bases are TGTGCCAGCCGCCTACGCGGGACGGTCTATGGCTACACCTTC. Translated, it gives CASRLRGTVYGYTF.